This paragraph covers one T cell receptor (beta chain) sequence. This record belongs to a study of T cell changes during pregnancy in multiple sclerosis. The germline gives CDR1 MNHNS, CDR2 SASEGT. V dropped 2 bases and J dropped 1 base, with 11 bases sitting between them. The length of the CDR3 is 15 residues. Produced via immunoSEQ multiplex PCR; TCRdb's table is partial and in-frame only. The repertoire includes tens of thousands of clones, about 94% of them detected once, and about 4.5% sits in the top ten. The chain couples TRBV6-1 to TRBJ1-1; D is uncertain. This sequence originates from a female donor with multiple sclerosis, enrolled in a pregnancy study. Material: CD8+ T cells from peripheral blood mononuclear cells, obtained in the first trimester of pregnancy. The CDR3 DNA reads as TGTGCCAGCAGTGAAAATCCAGGATCGAACACTGAAGCTTTCTTT. This codes for CASSENPGSNTEAFF.